The 31 T cell receptor beta chains reported below all come from one sample, sequenced in a study of beta chain features in type 1 diabetes (dated by TCRdb to the late 2010s). Libraries were made using the immunoSEQ multiplex PCR assay. The entire amount of isolated RNA was reverse transcribed using the High Capacity cDNA Reverse Transcription Kit, so the sequenced TCRB transcripts were expressed ones. TCRdb's version of the immuneACCESS table is confined to in-frame rearrangements and falls short of the full clone set. An unresolved V gene accounts for under half of the shortfall where checked; the remainder is of unknown origin. For this sample there are 500,000 to 650,000 clones; under 15% appear just once. Together, the top ten hold more than 0.09% of the sample. On the study overall, not on this receptor specifically: A moderate but significant shortening of TCRB CDR3 length was observed in type 1 diabetes patients in all four CD4+ subsets.

Antigen specificity for these receptors is unknown. Sequencing was done on a sample of naive CD4+ T cells from blood. Read against the paper, the sample's cell subset or site label means: true naive CD4+ T cells. The receptors stem from a man aged 25-45 years with type 1 diabetes.

There are a few counts of this clone. The V and J genes are TRBV25-1 and TRBJ2-5, with D possibly being TRBD2 (6 bases). V gave up 2 bases and J gave up 4 bases, with 11 bases separating them. Germline values: CDR1 MGHDK, CDR2 SYGVNS. This CDR3 has 14 amino acids. CDR3 DNA: TGTGCCAGCAGTGAAGGTCAGGGAGGAGAGACCCAGTACTTC. The encoded protein is CASSEGQGGETQYF.

V usage is TRBV7-2 and J usage is TRBJ1-6, with TRBD1 identical over 8 bases. Germline-derived CDR1 and CDR2 are SGHTA and FQGNSA. J lost 8 bases, V lost 5 bases, and 2 bases had no gene match. This CDR3 spans 13 amino acids. Written as DNA, the CDR3 is TGTGCCAGCAGCCCGGACAGGGATTCACCCCTCCACTTT. Protein sequence: CASSPDRDSPLHF.

This clone was counted a few times. The rearrangement links TRBV19 to TRBJ1-2; a possible D gene is TRBD1 (5 bases). The germline gives CDR1 LNHDA, CDR2 SQIVND (reference sequence). V lost 5 bases to trimming and J lost 8 bases, with 12 bases between them. The CDR3 length is 12 residues. The CDR3 DNA reads as TGTGCCAGTAGTGTTACAGGTGTGGGCTACACCTTC. Its protein product is CASSVTGVGYTF.

The V gene is TRBV7-2, the J gene TRBJ2-7; 11 nucleotides line up with TRBD2. Germline V gives CDR1 SGHTA, CDR2 FQGNSA. This CDR3 has 16 residues. Trimming took 5 bases from V and 2 from J; bases not matched to a gene: 8. The CDR3 coding sequence is TGTGCCAGCAGCCAAAGGGTAGCGGGGGGGCCCTACGAGCAGTACTTC. Protein: CASSQRVAGGPYEQYF. The full variable domain, in which reference TRBV7-2 and TRBJ2-7 provide the parts outside the CDR3, is GAGVSQSPSNKVTEKGKDVELRCDPISGHTALYWYRQSLGQGLEFLIYFQGNSAPDKSGLPSDRFSAERTGGSVSTLTIQRTQQEDSAVYLCASSQRVAGGPYEQYFGPGTRLTVT.

This clone was counted only a few times. A junction end diverges from the germline sequence, so it may reflect a read error. In nucleotides, the CDR3 is TGCGCTACCTCAGGAACGCAGGGGCGCACCGGGGAGCTGTTTTTT. Translating it yields CATSGTQGRTGELFF. The chain is built from TRBV10-3 and TRBJ2-2; tentatively, D is TRBD1 (6 bases). CDR1 and CDR2 (germline): ENHRY, SYGVKD. This CDR3 is 15 amino acids long.

The V and J genes are TRBV7-9 and TRBJ2-1, with D tentatively TRBD1 (6 bases). This CDR3 has 14 amino acids. V lost 5 bases, J lost 3 bases, and 11 bases lay in between. Germline-derived CDR1 and CDR2 are SEHNR and FQNEAQ (reference sequence). The CDR3 region is CASSLRDNYNEQFF. The DNA for the CDR3 is TGTGCCAGCAGCCTACGGGACAACTACAATGAGCAGTTCTTC.

This clone appeared a single time. The chain has TRBV11-2 and TRBJ2-3, with TRBD1 identical over 9 bases. The length of the CDR3 is 17 residues. The germline gives CDR1 SGHAT, CDR2 FQNNGV. The V gene end was trimmed by 4 bases and the J gene end by 6 bases; junction bases not matched to a gene: 14. The CDR3 reads CASSSPRDRAHADTQYF. The CDR3 nucleotides are TGTGCCAGCAGCTCCCCCCGGGACAGGGCCCATGCGGATACGCAGTATTTT.

This clone has only a few counts. The rearrangement links TRBV7-2 to TRBJ2-4; D gene uncertain. Trimming took 5 bases from V and 4 from J, leaving 9 bases between them. Germline assignment: CDR1 SGHTA and CDR2 FQGNSA. The CDR3 covers 13 residues. CDR3 sequence (DNA): TGTGCCAGCAGCCCTTCCGAGAAAAACATTCAGTACTTC. It specifies CASSPSEKNIQYF.

V gene TRBV2 combines with J gene TRBJ1-1, with 10 bases identical to TRBD1. The CDR3 spans 13 residues. V shed 7 bases, J shed 6 bases, and the junction held 5 bases outside the gene matches. Germline CDR1 is SNHLY and CDR2 is FYNNEI. The CDR3 is CASTRQGASEAFF. DNA of the CDR3: TGTGCCAGCACCAGACAGGGGGCCTCTGAAGCTTTCTTT.

The rearrangement joins TRBV30 to TRBJ1-4, with TRBD1 matching over 7 bases. The CDR3 has 15 amino acids. Germline CDR1 reads GTSNPN; CDR2 reads SVGIG (reference sequence). The ends lost 2 bases at V and 7 bases at J; junction bases unmatched: 10. CDR3 sequence (DNA): TGTGCCTGGAGTAAAGGGGTGGACAGGAGTGAAAAACTGTTTTTT. The encoded protein is CAWSKGVDRSEKLFF. Complete variable domain (other parts from reference TRBV30 and TRBJ1-4): SQTIHQWPATLVQPVGSPLSLECTVEGTSNPNLYWYRQAAGRGLQLLFYSVGIGQISSEVPQNLSASRPQDRQFILSSKKLLLSDSGFYLCAWSKGVDRSEKLFFGSGTQLSVL.

This clone has only a few counts. The chain links TRBV4-3 to TRBJ2-3, with D maybe TRBD1 (5 bases). V was clipped by 1 base and J by 0 bases, with 17 bases between them. CDR3 size: 18 residues. Germline-derived CDR1 and CDR2 are LGHNA and YSLEER. CDR3 bases: TGCGCCAGCAGCCAAGTGCATGGTACAGGCACTAGCACAGATACGCAGTATTTT. It specifies CASSQVHGTGTSTDTQYF.

The CDR3 DNA follows: TGTGCCAGCCCTAATCACACAGAGATTTTAGCCTACGAGCAGTACTTC. Residues: CASPNHTEILAYEQYF. The chain links TRBV28 to TRBJ2-7; D gene unclear. Trimming cost V 8 bases and J 2 bases, with 22 bases left between them. Germline V gene data show CDR1 as MDHEN and CDR2 as SYDVKM. This CDR3 has 16 amino acids.

In its sample, this clone was seen a few times. This sequence joins TRBV19 and TRBJ2-5; D unresolved. Germline assignment: CDR1 LNHDA and CDR2 SQIVND (reference sequence). The CDR3 loop spans 13 amino acids. Trimming shortened V by 4 bases and J by 1 base, and 7 bases separated the two germline ends. CDR3 in amino acids: CASSTSVQETQYF. Here the CDR3 DNA reads TGTGCCAGTAGTACGTCGGTCCAAGAGACCCAGTACTTC.

The J gene is TRBJ2-1, the V gene TRBV11-3, with D perhaps matching TRBD2 (5 bases). The CDR3 contains 15 residues. The germline V and J ends were trimmed by 1 base and 9 bases, with 16 bases remaining between them. The germline gives CDR1 SGHNT, CDR2 YENEEA. CDR3 sequence reads: CASSLAGLQESEQFF. The CDR3 bases are TGTGCCAGCAGCTTAGCGGGGTTGCAGGAGAGTGAGCAGTTCTTC.

The genes are TRBV6-5 and TRBJ2-7; perhaps TRBD2 as D (7 bases). The CDR3 sequence is 12 residues long. The germline gives CDR1 MNHEY, CDR2 SVGAGI. V shed 3 bases and J shed 6 bases, with 9 bases lying between them. CDR3: CASSYRGAEQYF. Written as DNA, the CDR3 is TGTGCCAGCAGTTATCGGGGGGCCGAGCAGTACTTC.

This clone was seen more than once but under ten times. V gene TRBV5-1 combines with J gene TRBJ1-1; D gene uncertain. The germline V gene has CDR1 SGHRS and CDR2 YFSETQ. Trimming cost V 0 bases and J 0 bases, with 6 bases left between them. The CDR3 has 14 amino acids. The DNA for the CDR3 is TGCGCCAGCAGCTTGGACACCGTGAACACTGAAGCTTTCTTT. Its translation is CASSLDTVNTEAFF.

This clone was recorded at least ten times. The rearrangement uses TRBV10-3 and TRBJ2-6, with a tentative D call TRBD2 (5 bases). V dropped 7 bases and J dropped 0 bases, with 7 bases sitting between them. The CDR3 length is 14 residues. In germline, CDR1 is ENHRY, CDR2 SYGVKD. CDR3 bases: TGTGCCATCATGGGAGACTCTGGGGCCAACGTCCTGACTTTC. Its protein is CAIMGDSGANVLTF.

The sample holds a few counts of this clone. The chain couples TRBV7-2 to TRBJ1-6; D ambiguous. The V gene's germline CDR1 is SGHTA and CDR2 FQGNSA. Trimming left V 1 base short and J 7 bases short, with 11 bases between. CDR3 length equals 15 residues. This chain's CDR3 is CASSLGRVRNSPLHF. As DNA, the CDR3 is TGTGCCAGCAGCTTAGGGAGGGTGAGGAATTCACCCCTCCACTTT.

V and J are TRBV20-1 and TRBJ2-7, with a weak D call TRBD2 (5 bases). Germline CDR1 reads DFQATT; CDR2 reads SNEGSKA (reference sequence). CDR3 size: 11 residues. Deletions cut 6 bases from V and 3 bases from J, with 9 bases between. CDR3 DNA: TGCAGTGCCACTCGGGGCTACGAGCAGTACTTC. Residues: CSATRGYEQYF.

The chain employs TRBV15 and TRBJ2-3; 7 bases line up with TRBD1. Germline loops: CDR1 LNHNV, CDR2 YYDKDF (reference sequence). The CDR3 spans 16 residues. With V trimmed by 9 bases and J by 1 base, 13 bases remained unmatched. The CDR3 protein is CATTRARGSRTDTQYF. CDR3 DNA sequence: TGTGCCACTACCAGGGCCAGGGGGTCCCGCACAGATACGCAGTATTTT. Supplemented by reference TRBV15 and TRBJ2-3, the full variable domain reads DAMVIQNPRYQVTQFGKPVTLSCSQTLNHNVMYWYQQKSSQAPKLLFHYYDKDFNNEADTPDNFQSRRPNTSFCFLDIRSPGLGDTAMYLCATTRARGSRTDTQYFGPGTRLTVL.

This clone was observed a few times. The V call is TRBV7-2, the J call TRBJ2-3; D remains ambiguous. V gave up 1 base and J gave up 2 bases, with 7 bases separating them. Germline V lookup: CDR1 SGHTA, CDR2 FQGNSA. The CDR3 runs 14 residues. The CDR3 DNA reads TGTGCCAGCAGCTTAGGTGGCTACACAGATACGCAGTATTTT. It yields the protein CASSLGGYTDTQYF.

The chain couples TRBV5-1 to TRBJ1-5, with no clear D. The germline gives CDR1 SGHRS, CDR2 YFSETQ. This CDR3 spans 13 amino acids. Trimming removed 5 bases at V and 0 bases at J, with 6 bases between. CDR3 DNA sequence: TGCGCCAGCAGTCTGAATAGCAATCAGCCCCAGCATTTT. Translating gives CASSLNSNQPQHF.

This clone turned up a few times. Different DNA sequences within this sample yield the same CDR3. Here the CDR3 reads CASSFQGQETQYF. The CDR3 region has the DNA TGTGCCAGCAGCTTTCAGGGACAAGAGACCCAGTACTTC. This chain links TRBV7-2 with TRBJ2-5; D is possibly TRBD1 (5 bases). Trimming pared 3 bases from V and 2 bases from J, leaving 7 bases between. Germline-derived CDR1 and CDR2 are SGHTA and FQGNSA. The CDR3 length is 13 residues.

The chain is built from TRBV2 and TRBJ2-1; possible D gene TRBD1, 6 bases. With 6 bases removed from V and 8 bases from J, the gap between germline ends came to 11 bases. In germline, CDR1 is SNHLY, CDR2 FYNNEI. This CDR3 region has 12 residues. Here the CDR3 reads CASRNREYEQFF. In DNA form, the CDR3 reads TGTGCCAGCAGAAACAGGGAATATGAGCAGTTCTTC. Combining the CDR3 with reference TRBV2 and TRBJ2-1 gives the whole variable domain EPEVTQTPSHQVTQMGQEVILRCVPISNHLYFYWYRQILGQKVEFLVSFYNNEISEKSEIFDDQFSVERPDGSNFTLKIRSTKLEDSAMYFCASRNREYEQFFGPGTRLTVL.

This rearrangement joins TRBV28 to TRBJ2-7, with 7 bases lining up with TRBD2. The CDR3 spans 12 residues. Germline values: CDR1 MDHEN, CDR2 SYDVKM. The V segment lost 6 bases and the J segment 6 bases; nucleotides outside the gene matches: 5. CDR3 DNA sequence: TGTGCCAGCAGCATGGGAGGGTCCGAGCAGTACTTC. Protein product: CASSMGGSEQYF. Drawing the rest from reference TRBV28 and TRBJ2-7, the complete variable domain is DVKVTQSSRYLVKRTGEKVFLECVQDMDHENMFWYRQDPGLGLRLIYFSYDVKMKEKGDIPEGYSVSREKKERFSLILESASTNQTSMYLCASSMGGSEQYFGPGTRLTVT.

In this sample, this clone turned up a few times. The V gene is TRBV7-2, the J gene TRBJ1-3; D call uncertain. Germline loops: CDR1 SGHTA, CDR2 FQGNSA. This CDR3 region has 14 residues. Trimming shortened V by 3 bases and J by 1 base, and 7 bases separated the two germline ends. This CDR3 reads CASSFRNSGNTIYF. CDR3 sequence (DNA): TGTGCCAGCAGCTTTAGGAATTCTGGAAACACCATATATTTT.

The chain couples TRBV5-1 to TRBJ2-7; 8 bases fit TRBD1. CDR1 SGHRS and CDR2 YFSETQ come from the germline V gene. This CDR3 is 14 amino acids long. V lost 5 bases to trimming and J lost 2 bases; unmatched junction nucleotides: 6. The CDR3 reads CASSPRQGPYEQYF. CDR3 coding DNA: TGCGCCAGCAGTCCAAGACAGGGGCCCTACGAGCAGTACTTC. The full variable domain, in which reference TRBV5-1 and TRBJ2-7 provide the parts outside the CDR3, is KAGVTQTPRYLIKTRGQQVTLSCSPISGHRSVSWYQQTPGQGLQFLFEYFSETQRNKGNFPGRFSGRQFSNSRSEMNVSTLELGDSALYLCASSPRQGPYEQYFGPGTRLTVT.

The chain uses TRBV4-3 and TRBJ2-2, with TRBD2 as a possible D gene (6 bases). CDR3 length equals 17 residues. Deletions cut 0 bases from V and 1 base from J, with 12 bases between. Looked up from germline, CDR1 is LGHNA and CDR2 is YSLEER. The CDR3 sequence is CASSQDPGLVNTGELFF. The CDR3, as DNA: TGCGCCAGCAGCCAAGACCCGGGACTCGTGAACACCGGGGAGCTGTTTTTT.

There are a few counts of this clone. The chain is built from TRBV4-3 and TRBJ2-5, with unresolved D. The last part of the DNA fits TRBJ2-7 better; the J call may be wrong. The CDR3 contains 14 residues. CDR1 is LGHNA, CDR2 YSLEER, per germline. The CDR3 DNA reads as TGCGCCAGCAGCCAAGGAGGCGGTTTGGGCGAGCAGTACTTC. Its translation: CASSQGGGLGEQYF.

This clone was observed a few times. The chain employs TRBV4-3 and TRBJ2-7; TRBD1 matches 9 bases. J gave up 3 bases and V 0 bases, and 15 bases lay outside the gene matches. The CDR3 loop spans 19 amino acids. Germline V gene sequence: CDR1 LGHNA, CDR2 YSLEER. The CDR3 region has the DNA TGCGCCAGCAGCCAAGATCTCCGGGACAGGGCTGTTTCGAACTACGAGCAGTACTTC. It specifies CASSQDLRDRAVSNYEQYF.

This clone turned up a few times. This chain uses TRBV14 with TRBJ2-1; TRBD1 matches at 9 bases. V lost 5 bases to trimming and J lost 6 bases; unmatched junction nucleotides: 8. This CDR3 has 15 residues. Germline V gene lookup returns CDR1 SGHDN and CDR2 FVKESK. CDR3 in DNA: TGTGCCAGCAGCAGACCCGGGACAGGGAGCAATGAGCAGTTCTTC. It yields the protein CASSRPGTGSNEQFF.